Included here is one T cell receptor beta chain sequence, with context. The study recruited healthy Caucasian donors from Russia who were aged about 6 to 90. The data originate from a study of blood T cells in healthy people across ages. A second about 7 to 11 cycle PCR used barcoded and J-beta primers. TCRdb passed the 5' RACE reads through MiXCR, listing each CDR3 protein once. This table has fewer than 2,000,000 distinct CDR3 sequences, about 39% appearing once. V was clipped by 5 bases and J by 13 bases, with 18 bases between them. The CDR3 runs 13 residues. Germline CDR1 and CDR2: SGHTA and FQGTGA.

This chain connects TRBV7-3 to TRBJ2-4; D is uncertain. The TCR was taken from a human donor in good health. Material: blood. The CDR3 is CASSPTSTGKQYF. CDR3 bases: TGTGCCAGCAGCCCCACGTCCACTGGGAAGCAGTACTTC.